Listed here are 26 T cell receptor beta chains from one sample, sequenced in a study of lymphopenia after photon versus proton radiotherapy. Sequenced by immunoSEQ multiplex PCR; TCRdb stores in-frame clones only, minus some. The sample lists 65,000 or so clones, 75% to 90% occurring once. This specimen consisted of peripheral blood, obtained from a patient treated with proton-based radiotherapy. Every receptor here comes from an elderly man with esophageal cancer.

The chain employs TRBV5-5 and TRBJ1-3, with 8 bases lining up with TRBD1. V shed 3 bases, J shed 0 bases, and the junction held 5 bases outside the gene matches. This CDR3 has 16 amino acids. CDR1 is SGHKS, CDR2 YYEKEE, per germline (reference sequence). CDR3 sequence (DNA): TGTGCCAGCAGCTGGGGGACAGGTCTCTCTGGAAACACCATATATTTT. Protein sequence: CASSWGTGLSGNTIYF.

The chain uses TRBV6-6 and TRBJ1-5; the D gene is possibly TRBD1 (5 bases). V gave up 3 bases and J gave up 9 bases, with 12 bases separating them. Germline-derived CDR1 and CDR2 are MNHNY and SVGAGI (reference sequence). The CDR3 is made up of 13 amino acids. The CDR3 is CASSYGRARPQHF. For the CDR3, the DNA is TGTGCCAGCAGTTATGGCAGGGCTCGGCCCCAGCATTTT.

The chain is built from TRBV7-9 and TRBJ1-1; D not resolved. CDR1 is SEHNR and CDR2 is FQNEAQ in the germline V gene (reference sequence). This CDR3 comprises 11 residues. V was trimmed by 5 bases and J by 4 bases, leaving 5 bases between them. The CDR3, as DNA: TGTGCCAGCAGCCAGCTCACTGAAGCTTTCTTT. Its protein is CASSQLTEAFF.

The chain combines TRBV9 with TRBJ2-5; D gene unclear. V gave up 3 bases and J gave up 5 bases, with 11 bases separating them. Per the germline V gene, CDR1 is SGDLS and CDR2 is YYNGEE. The CDR3 runs 13 residues. CDR3 sequence reads: CASSGVVGETQYF. The CDR3 nucleotides are TGTGCCAGCAGCGGTGTAGTCGGGGAGACCCAGTACTTC.

This clone was seen more than once but under ten times. This chain connects TRBV4-2 to TRBJ1-4; D possibly corresponds to TRBD1 (5 bases). Germline V lookup: CDR1 LGHNA, CDR2 YNFKEQ. With 1 base removed from V and 5 bases from J, the gap between germline ends came to 14 bases. The CDR3 runs to 16 residues. The CDR3, as DNA: TGTGCCAGCAGCCAAGGGATCGGACAAGGGAATGAAAAACTGTTTTTT. This encodes CASSQGIGQGNEKLFF.

On this clone itself: Other DNA sequences in the sample encode the same CDR3. The chain joins TRBV27 to TRBJ1-5; possible D gene TRBD1, 5 bases. Trimming stripped 0 bases from V and 1 base from J, with 7 bases between. The length of the CDR3 is 15 residues. The germline V gene encodes CDR1 MNHEY and CDR2 SMNVEV (reference sequence). The chain's CDR3 is CASSLSRGSNQPQHF. The CDR3 nucleotides read TGTGCCAGCAGTTTATCGCGGGGGAGCAATCAGCCCCAGCATTTT.

V is TRBV7-2 and J is TRBJ1-2; D call uncertain. V shed 5 bases and J shed 4 bases, with 14 bases lying between them. The CDR3 contains 14 residues. Germline assignment: CDR1 SGHTA and CDR2 FQGNSA. The CDR3 spells CASSACGKTYGYTF. The CDR3 DNA follows: TGTGCCAGCAGCGCATGCGGAAAGACCTATGGCTACACCTTC.

The J gene is TRBJ1-1, the V gene TRBV30; perhaps TRBD1 as D (6 bases). V was trimmed by 2 bases and J by 0 bases, leaving 13 bases between them. CDR1 is GTSNPN, CDR2 SVGIG, per germline (reference sequence). The length of the CDR3 is 15 residues. CDR3 DNA: TGTGCCTGGAGTTTTAAGGGGGGGCTGAACACTGAAGCTTTCTTT. It yields the protein CAWSFKGGLNTEAFF.

V is TRBV14 and J is TRBJ1-2; 10 bases are shared with TRBD1. This CDR3 has 18 amino acids. V gave up 0 bases and J gave up 2 bases; unmatched junction bases: 9. Germline V gene lookup returns CDR1 SGHDN and CDR2 FVKESK. CDR3 protein: CASSQDLLDRGSNYGYTF. CDR3 nucleotides: TGTGCCAGCAGCCAAGATTTGTTGGACAGGGGGTCCAACTATGGCTACACCTTC. The full variable domain, its missing parts supplied by reference TRBV14 and TRBJ1-2, is EAGVTQFPSHSVIEKGQTVTLRCDPISGHDNLYWYRRVMGKEIKFLLHFVKESKQDESGMPNNRFLAERTGGTYSTLKVQPAELEDSGVYFCASSQDLLDRGSNYGYTFGSGTRLTVV.

This rearrangement joins TRBV5-6 to TRBJ2-1; D is ambiguous. V dropped 2 bases and J dropped 3 bases, with 9 bases sitting between them. Per germline, CDR1 SGHDT and CDR2 YYEEEE. The CDR3 extends over 14 amino acids. In nucleotides, the CDR3 is TGTGCCAGCAGCTTAGTACAGAACTACAATGAGCAGTTCTTC. Translated, it gives CASSLVQNYNEQFF.

The chain combines TRBV4-1 with TRBJ1-1; D might be TRBD1 (5 bases). Germline V gene data show CDR1 as MGHRA and CDR2 as YSYEKL. CDR3 length: 17 amino acids. With 0 bases removed from V and 2 bases from J, the gap between germline ends came to 16 bases. CDR3 protein: CASSQEVWTRGNTEAFF. Written as DNA, the CDR3 is TGCGCCAGCAGCCAAGAAGTATGGACAAGAGGAAACACTGAAGCTTTCTTT.

The V and J genes are TRBV10-3 and TRBJ1-4; TRBD1 matches at 7 bases. CDR3 length: 17 amino acids. The V segment lost 3 bases and the J segment 1 base; nucleotides outside the gene matches: 8. Per the germline V gene, CDR1 is ENHRY and CDR2 is SYGVKD. In DNA, the CDR3 is TGTGCCATCAGTGACCGACAGGGATTAAAAACTAATGAAAAACTGTTTTTT. Encoded protein: CAISDRQGLKTNEKLFF.

This clone came up a few times. The rearrangement links TRBV9 to TRBJ1-1; weak D call: TRBD1 (5 bases). V was cut by 3 bases and J by 5 bases, with 20 bases left in between. Germline CDR1 and CDR2: SGDLS and YYNGEE. There are 16 residues in the CDR3. The CDR3 coding sequence is TGTGCCAGCAGCGCCTCGCTGGGGGGGGGAAGAACTGAAGCTTTCTTT. Its translation: CASSASLGGGRTEAFF. The full variable domain, completed using reference TRBV9 and TRBJ1-1, is DSGVTQTPKHLITATGQRVTLRCSPRSGDLSVYWYQQSLDQGLQFLIQYYNGEERAKGNILERFSAQQFPDLHSELNLSSLELGDSALYFCASSASLGGGRTEAFFGQGTRLTVV.

The V call is TRBV2, the J call TRBJ2-3; D is perhaps TRBD1 (5 bases). Germline V gene lookup returns CDR1 SNHLY and CDR2 FYNNEI. This CDR3 is 15 amino acids long. Trimming left V 3 bases short and J 2 bases short, with 12 bases between. DNA of the CDR3: TGTGCCAGCAGTGATCGCAGGGCCTCCACAGATACGCAGTATTTT. It codes for CASSDRRASTDTQYF.

Concerning this clone itself: One end of the junction does not line up with germline, which may come from a read error. The chain recombines TRBV6-4 with TRBJ2-1; 9 nucleotides line up with TRBD2. CDR1 MRHNA and CDR2 SNTAGT come from the germline V gene. This CDR3 has 13 amino acids. The CDR3, as DNA: TGTGCCAGCAGTGACGGCATGGAGCGGGAGGTGCTCTTC. It encodes CASSDGMEREVLF.

V usage is TRBV7-9 and J usage is TRBJ2-3, with 7 bases that match TRBD2. The CDR3 runs to 16 residues. V lost 5 bases to trimming and J lost 3 bases; unmatched junction nucleotides: 11. Looked up from germline, CDR1 is SEHNR and CDR2 is FQNEAQ (reference sequence). The CDR3 spells CASSPTRLAGTDTQYF. CDR3 nucleotides: TGTGCCAGCAGCCCCACCCGACTAGCTGGAACAGATACGCAGTATTTT.

The chain uses TRBV4-1 and TRBJ1-2; maybe TRBD1 (5 bases). V lost 3 bases and J 6 bases, leaving 20 bases between the germline ends. The germline gives CDR1 MGHRA, CDR2 YSYEKL. The CDR3 totals 16 residues. The CDR3 sequence: CASSQGVLGSRDGYTF. Here the CDR3 DNA reads TGCGCCAGCAGCCAGGGGGTGTTGGGGTCTCGGGATGGCTACACCTTC.

The V gene is TRBV7-2, the J gene TRBJ1-3; no firm D call. The germline V and J ends were trimmed by 4 bases and 0 bases, with 13 bases remaining between them. CDR3 length: 16 amino acids. CDR1 SGHTA and CDR2 FQGNSA come from the germline V gene. CDR3 sequence reads: CASSSLPASSGNTIYF. In DNA form, the CDR3 reads TGTGCCAGCAGCTCGCTCCCAGCGAGCTCTGGAAACACCATATATTTT.

The rearrangement uses TRBV30 and TRBJ2-1; possible D gene TRBD2, 6 bases. V gave up 2 bases and J gave up 7 bases, with 18 bases separating them. CDR1 and CDR2 (germline): GTSNPN, SVGIG (reference sequence). CDR3 length: 15 amino acids. In DNA form, the CDR3 reads TGTGCCTGGAGTACCTCCGGGAGTAAGTGGAATGAGCAGTTCTTC. It yields the protein CAWSTSGSKWNEQFF.

This rearrangement joins TRBV7-9 to TRBJ2-5; 10 nucleotides line up with TRBD2. This CDR3 is built from 15 residues. Germline V lookup: CDR1 SEHNR, CDR2 FQNEAQ (reference sequence). The ends lost 7 bases at V and 0 bases at J; junction bases unmatched: 5. DNA for the CDR3: TGTGCCAGCACGGCCCTAGCGGGGGACCAAGAGACCCAGTACTTC. Protein product: CASTALAGDQETQYF.

The V and J genes are TRBV19 and TRBJ2-1, with D perhaps TRBD2 (6 bases). CDR1 is LNHDA, CDR2 SQIVND, per germline (reference sequence). Trimming cost V 0 bases and J 3 bases, with 15 bases left between them. This CDR3 has 17 residues. The CDR3 loop reads CASSIDLSGVVYNEQFF. CDR3 sequence (DNA): TGTGCCAGTAGTATAGATCTCTCGGGAGTCGTCTACAATGAGCAGTTCTTC.

The chain joins TRBV11-2 to TRBJ1-3, with 9 nucleotides matching TRBD1. The CDR3 contains 17 residues. V dropped 4 bases and J dropped 5; count of bases not matched to a gene: 12. Germline V gives CDR1 SGHAT, CDR2 FQNNGV. Here the CDR3 reads CASSSSWGGTGRNTIYF. The DNA of the CDR3 is TGTGCCAGCAGCTCCTCCTGGGGCGGGACAGGGAGAAACACCATATATTTT. Combining the CDR3 with reference TRBV11-2 and TRBJ1-3 gives the whole variable domain EAGVAQSPRYKIIEKRQSVAFWCNPISGHATLYWYQQILGQGPKLLIQFQNNGVVDDSQLPKDRFSAERLKGVDSTLKIQPAKLEDSAVYLCASSSSWGGTGRNTIYFGEGSWLTVV.

This clone was seen a single time. The J gene is TRBJ1-1, the V gene TRBV11-2; the D is unclear. The V gene lost 3 bases and the J gene lost 5 bases, with 7 bases spanning the gap. Germline lookup yields CDR1 SGHAT and CDR2 FQNNGV. The CDR3 spans 12 residues. This CDR3 is CASSFALTEAFF. The CDR3 region has the DNA TGTGCCAGCAGCTTTGCTTTGACTGAAGCTTTCTTT.

The chain combines TRBV27 with TRBJ2-2, with D perhaps being TRBD1 or TRBD2 (5 bases each). This CDR3 comprises 12 residues. The V gene lost 10 bases and the J gene lost 8 bases, with 14 bases spanning the gap. Germline values: CDR1 MNHEY, CDR2 SMNVEV (reference sequence). The CDR3 DNA follows: TGTGCCACCGGGACGGAGAGGGGGGAGCTGTTTTTT. Translation: CATGTERGELFF.

This clone was seen only once. The rearrangement joins TRBV4-1 to TRBJ1-2; tentatively, D is TRBD1 (5 bases). Looked up from germline, CDR1 is MGHRA and CDR2 is YSYEKL. V dropped 2 bases and J dropped 8 bases, with 15 bases sitting between them. CDR3 length: 14 residues. CDR3 sequence: CASSQTRAGRGYTF. CDR3 coding DNA: TGCGCCAGCAGCCAAACAAGGGCAGGGCGAGGCTACACCTTC.

The chain has TRBV7-6 and TRBJ2-1, with no clear D. V was pared by 5 bases and J by 3 bases, with 14 bases between. In germline, CDR1 is SGHVS, CDR2 FNYEAQ. The CDR3 is 15 amino acids. CDR3 in amino acids: CASSPTGLFYNEQFF. Here the CDR3 DNA reads TGTGCCAGCAGCCCCACTGGCCTTTTCTACAATGAGCAGTTCTTC.